Below are 31 T cell receptor beta chains sequenced from a single sample in a study of regulatory T cells in long-lasting Graves disease. The time point here: persistent/refractory GD, antithyroid drugs over 5 years with positive TRAb. PBMC-derived RNA was used for the TCR library. For TCR beta, libraries came from iRepertoire HTBI primers and Arm-PCR of CDR3 regions. TCRdb itself ran the multiplex PCR reads through MiXCR, one entry per CDR3 protein. Of roughly 400,000 distinct CDR3 sequences in the sample, approximately 22% were seen once. The specimen comprised peripheral blood mononuclear cells (PBMCs), sampled when the disease was refractory, from a patient treated with antithyroid drugs. Every receptor here comes from a female donor with Graves disease.

The chain uses TRBV28 and TRBJ2-3, with 8 bases aligning to TRBD1. The CDR3 contains 15 residues. Per germline, CDR1 MDHEN and CDR2 SYDVKM. With V trimmed by 5 bases and J by 8 bases, 12 bases remained unmatched. The CDR3 bases are TGTGCCAGCAGTACGACCTACAGGGGGGACCGTACGCAGTATTTT. This sequence encodes CASSTTYRGDRTQYF.

This clonotype has just a few counts. V and J are TRBV20-1 and TRBJ1-2, with a possible D match to TRBD1 (5 bases). V lost 0 bases to trimming and J lost 3 bases, with 11 bases between them. Germline loops: CDR1 DFQATT, CDR2 SNEGSKA (reference sequence). The CDR3 runs to 14 residues. CDR3 sequence (DNA): TGCAGTGCTAGAGATCAGGGAATTGACTATGGCTACACCTTC. Amino acids: CSARDQGIDYGYTF.

The V call is TRBV27, the J call TRBJ2-1, with 7 positions matching TRBD2. In germline, CDR1 is MNHEY, CDR2 SMNVEV (reference sequence). The CDR3 has 14 amino acids. After removal of 3 bases from V and 8 bases from J, the junction contained 7 bases not matched to a gene. The CDR3 spells CASSLAGLGDEQFF. The CDR3 DNA is TGTGCCAGCAGTTTGGCCGGACTAGGGGATGAGCAGTTCTTC.

This clonotype was counted ten times or more. This chain links TRBV11-2 with TRBJ1-4, with TRBD1 as a possible D gene (5 bases). In germline, CDR1 is SGHAT, CDR2 FQNNGV. With 3 bases removed from V and 0 bases from J, the gap between germline ends came to 17 bases. The CDR3 totals 18 residues. The CDR3 loop reads CASSFSTGKGSTNEKLFF. The CDR3 coding sequence is TGTGCCAGCAGCTTTTCGACCGGGAAGGGGTCAACTAATGAAAAACTGTTTTTT.

This clonotype occurred many times. The chain has TRBV27 and TRBJ1-5, with no clear D. Trimming removed 3 bases from V and 6 bases from J, with 15 bases in between. The germline V gene encodes CDR1 MNHEY and CDR2 SMNVEV (reference sequence). The CDR3 contains 15 residues. The DNA for the CDR3 is TGTGCCAGCAGTTTCGAGGGAGGGAAGGGTCAGCCCCAGCATTTT. It codes for CASSFEGGKGQPQHF.

The chain recombines TRBV30 with TRBJ2-7; D call uncertain. The V gene lost 0 bases and the J gene lost 0 bases, with 6 bases spanning the gap. The CDR3 totals 13 residues. CDR1 is GTSNPN and CDR2 is SVGIG in the germline V gene (reference sequence). The CDR3 DNA follows: TGTGCCTGGAGTGTCCTCCTCTCCTACGAGCAGTACTTC. This sequence encodes CAWSVLLSYEQYF.

This clonotype has a count of ten or more. The chain recombines TRBV28 with TRBJ2-4; 10 bases match TRBD1. CDR3 size: 14 residues. Germline assignment: CDR1 MDHEN and CDR2 SYDVKM. Trimming cost V 5 bases and J 8 bases; bases outside gene matches: 6. The DNA of the CDR3 is TGTGCCAGCAGTCCGGACAGGGGGATGGACATTCAGTACTTC. Translating gives CASSPDRGMDIQYF. The complete variable domain, with remaining parts taken from reference TRBV28 and TRBJ2-4, reads DVKVTQSSRYLVKRTGEKVFLECVQDMDHENMFWYRQDPGLGLRLIYFSYDVKMKEKGDIPEGYSVSREKKERFSLILESASTNQTSMYLCASSPDRGMDIQYFGAGTRLSVL.

The chain is built from TRBV3-1 and TRBJ2-5, with TRBD2 identical over 12 bases. The DNA matches TRBJ2-1 better at its end, which makes the J call doubtful. The germline CDR1 and CDR2 sequences are LGHDT and YNNKEL (reference sequence). The CDR3 covers 16 residues. Written as DNA, the CDR3 is TGTGCCAGCAGCCGCCTACTAGCGGGAGGCCCCAATGAGCAGTTCTTC. Residues: CASSRLLAGGPNEQFF.

This clonotype was counted at least ten times. V usage is TRBV2 and J usage is TRBJ2-7, with a weak D call TRBD1 (5 bases). Trimming cost V 4 bases and J 5 bases, with 9 bases left between them. The germline gives CDR1 SNHLY, CDR2 FYNNEI. The CDR3 spans 12 residues. CDR3 in amino acids: CASSGRVHEQYF. CDR3 bases: TGTGCCAGCAGTGGCAGGGTCCACGAGCAGTACTTC.

This clonotype was found a few times. V is TRBV18 and J is TRBJ2-7, with 12 bases identical to TRBD1. The CDR3 totals 14 residues. Trimming removed 7 bases from V and 7 bases from J; junction bases left unmatched: 8. Germline V gene sequence: CDR1 KGHSH, CDR2 LQKENI. The CDR3 loop is CASLPGQGAREQYF. CDR3 nucleotides: TGTGCCAGCTTGCCGGGACAGGGGGCGCGAGAGCAGTACTTC.

The chain uses TRBV4-1 and TRBJ2-7; D is unclear. CDR1 MGHRA and CDR2 YSYEKL come from the germline V gene. CDR3 length: 15 amino acids. V lost 4 bases to trimming and J lost 6 bases, with 19 bases between them. For the CDR3, the DNA is TGCGCCAGCAGCCGAACCAAAGGCGGCCCTCTCGAGCAGTACTTC. It encodes CASSRTKGGPLEQYF.

This chain links TRBV7-9 with TRBJ2-1; TRBD1 aligns across 7 bases. CDR1 SEHNR and CDR2 FQNEAQ come from the germline V gene (reference sequence). After removal of 7 bases from V and 8 bases from J, the junction contained 11 bases not matched to a gene. CDR3 length equals 14 residues. The CDR3 DNA reads as TGTGCCAGCACCCGAGGGGGACAGCCAGATGAGCAGTTCTTC. Protein product: CASTRGGQPDEQFF. The full variable domain, rest sourced from reference TRBV7-9 and TRBJ2-1, is DTGVSQNPRHKITKRGQNVTFRCDPISEHNRLYWYRQTLGQGPEFLTYFQNEAQLEKSRLLSDRFSAERPKGSFSTLEIQRTEQGDSAMYLCASTRGGQPDEQFFGPGTRLTVL.

This chain connects TRBV19 to TRBJ1-1; D gene unclear. Between the trimmed V and J ends, which lost 3 bases and 4 bases, there was a span of 12 bases. This CDR3 has 14 residues. Germline CDR1 is LNHDA and CDR2 is SQIVND (reference sequence). CDR3 DNA sequence: TGTGCCAGTAGTATTCGAGATCGAAGCACTGAAGCTTTCTTT. The encoded protein is CASSIRDRSTEAFF.

This clonotype has only a few counts. The chain has TRBV10-3 and TRBJ2-7; D ambiguous. In germline, CDR1 is ENHRY, CDR2 SYGVKD. V gave up 3 bases and J gave up 3 bases, with 9 bases separating them. CDR3 length: 13 amino acids. The DNA of the CDR3 is TGTGCCATCAGTGATACTGCTGGCTACGAGCAGTACTTC. This sequence encodes CAISDTAGYEQYF.

A word on this clonotype: This clone may be a read error of a much larger clone one base away. The rearrangement joins TRBV27 to TRBJ2-7, with D perhaps TRBD1 or TRBD2 (5 bases each). CDR3 length: 15 amino acids. Trimming removed 4 bases from V and 3 bases from J, with 16 bases in between. Germline CDR1 reads MNHEY; CDR2 reads SMNVEV (reference sequence). In nucleotides, the CDR3 is TGTGCCAGCAGTTCACACCGGGGCTGGGGCTACGAGCAGTACTTC. Its protein is CASSSHRGWGYEQYF.

This clonotype was counted many times. V usage is TRBV28 and J usage is TRBJ2-4; 8 nucleotides line up with TRBD2. CDR3 size: 18 residues. The V segment lost 5 bases and the J segment 0 bases; nucleotides outside the gene matches: 12. CDR1 is MDHEN, CDR2 SYDVKM, per germline. CDR3 sequence (DNA): TGTGCCAGCAGTGTTGGGGGAGCGGGAGCCCTAGCCAAAAACATTCAGTACTTC. Its translation is CASSVGGAGALAKNIQYF.

This clonotype occurred a few times. This chain uses TRBV5-1 with TRBJ2-6; a weak D match, TRBD1 (5 bases). The germline gives CDR1 SGHRS, CDR2 YFSETQ. Trimming took 4 bases from V and 2 from J, leaving 22 bases between them. The CDR3 runs to 19 residues. The CDR3 is CASSQGAPSRFAGANVLTF. CDR3 coding DNA: TGCGCCAGCAGCCAAGGGGCCCCGAGTCGATTTGCTGGGGCCAACGTCCTGACTTTC.

The chain has TRBV7-9 and TRBJ2-7; no clear D gene. V lost 4 bases and J 1 base, leaving 8 bases between the germline ends. CDR1 and CDR2 (germline): SEHNR, FQNEAQ (reference sequence). This CDR3 is 13 amino acids long. The CDR3 loop reads CASSYQRSYEQYF. Here the CDR3 DNA reads TGTGCCAGCAGCTACCAGAGGTCCTACGAGCAGTACTTC.

For this clonotype: A clone one base away is much larger, so this may be a read error. The chain employs TRBV6-5 and TRBJ2-7, with 8 bases that match TRBD2. The CDR3 is 16 residues long. The trim removed 1 base at V and 7 bases at J, leaving 12 bases unmatched. Per germline, CDR1 MNHEY and CDR2 SVGAGI. Here the CDR3 DNA reads TGTGCCAGCAGTTACTTCCAGCGGGAGTTTTCAGGGGAGCAGTACTTC. It specifies CASSYFQREFSGEQYF.

As concerns this clonotype: Because it lacks the conserved phenylalanine or tryptophan at the end, this CDR3 is likely a read error. J is TRBJ2-7 and V is TRBV5-1; 9 bases fit TRBD1. From germline, CDR1 is SGHRS and CDR2 YFSETQ. Germline trimming cut 5 bases from V and 6 bases from J; bases unmatched to any gene: 12. This CDR3 has 15 amino acids. The CDR3: CASSTAGTGLREQYS. DNA of the CDR3: TGCGCCAGCAGTACAGCCGGGACAGGGCTTCGCGAGCAGTACTCC.

V usage is TRBV10-2 and J usage is TRBJ2-7; 8 bases are a match to TRBD1. This CDR3 has 14 amino acids. Per germline, CDR1 WSHSY and CDR2 SAAADI. With 6 bases clipped from V and 0 bases from J, the junction kept 4 bases outside the gene matches. The chain's CDR3 is CASRPTGGSYEQYF. The CDR3 bases are TGCGCCAGCAGGCCAACAGGGGGCTCCTACGAGCAGTACTTC.

In its sample, this clonotype was seen many times. This rearrangement joins TRBV7-8 to TRBJ2-7, with D possibly being TRBD2 (7 bases). Trimming pared 5 bases from V and 4 bases from J, leaving 15 bases between. Germline V gene sequence: CDR1 SGHVS, CDR2 FQNEAQ. CDR3 size: 14 residues. DNA for the CDR3: TGTGCCAGCAGCCCCCCCGGGGGGCGGTACGAGCAGTACTTC. Amino acid sequence: CASSPPGGRYEQYF. Filled out from reference TRBV7-8 and TRBJ2-7, the complete variable domain reads GAGVSQSPRYKVAKRGQDVALRCDPISGHVSLFWYQQALGQGPEFLTYFQNEAQLDKSGLPSDRFFAERPEGSVSTLKIQRTQQEDSAVYLCASSPPGGRYEQYFGPGTRLTVT.

This clonotype showed up many times. The J gene is TRBJ1-1, the V gene TRBV28; D gene unclear. V lost 2 bases, J lost 4 bases, and 11 bases lay in between. The germline gives CDR1 MDHEN, CDR2 SYDVKM. The CDR3 has 14 amino acids. CDR3 region: CASSLGGSSTEAFF. CDR3 nucleotides: TGTGCCAGCAGTTTAGGAGGGTCAAGCACTGAAGCTTTCTTT. The whole variable domain, remainder taken from reference TRBV28 and TRBJ1-1, is DVKVTQSSRYLVKRTGEKVFLECVQDMDHENMFWYRQDPGLGLRLIYFSYDVKMKEKGDIPEGYSVSREKKERFSLILESASTNQTSMYLCASSLGGSSTEAFFGQGTRLTVV.

This clonotype has only a few counts. The J gene is TRBJ2-1, the V gene TRBV5-1; 7 bases match TRBD2. This CDR3 comprises 15 residues. V lost 1 base and J lost 5; bases outside the gene matches: 6. Germline assignment: CDR1 SGHRS and CDR2 YFSETQ. CDR3 protein: CASSLQAGFNNEQFF. The CDR3 nucleotides are TGCGCCAGCAGCTTGCAAGCGGGGTTCAACAATGAGCAGTTCTTC.

This clonotype was found once. J is TRBJ2-7 and V is TRBV19; the match to TRBD2 covers 8 bases. Per germline, CDR1 LNHDA and CDR2 SQIVND (reference sequence). This CDR3 region has 14 residues. After removal of 3 bases from V and 8 bases from J, the junction contained 9 bases not matched to a gene. The CDR3 DNA is TGTGCCAGTAGTATGGGGACTAGTGGGGAGAAGCAGTACTTC. Its protein product is CASSMGTSGEKQYF. The full variable domain, rest sourced from reference TRBV19 and TRBJ2-7, is DGGITQSPKYLFRKEGQNVTLSCEQNLNHDAMYWYRQDPGQGLRLIYYSQIVNDFQKGDIAEGYSVSREKKESFPLTVTSAQKNPTAFYLCASSMGTSGEKQYFGPGTRLTVT.

This clonotype showed up many times. J is TRBJ1-1 and V is TRBV3-1; D may be TRBD1 (5 bases). In germline, CDR1 is LGHDT, CDR2 YNNKEL (reference sequence). This CDR3 spans 14 amino acids. Trimming removed 4 bases from V and 5 bases from J, with 14 bases in between. CDR3 coding DNA: TGTGCCAGCAGCCTCGGGACGCCCGAAACTGAAGCTTTCTTT. Protein: CASSLGTPETEAFF.

The chain is built from TRBV13 and TRBJ2-5, with D possibly TRBD1 on 6 matching bases. The CDR3 has 14 residues. V lost 1 base, J lost 6 bases, and 12 bases lay in between. The V gene's germline CDR1 is PRHDT and CDR2 FYEKMQ (reference sequence). CDR3 amino acids: CASSLDQGSKTQYF. Here the CDR3 DNA reads TGTGCCAGCAGCTTAGACCAGGGGTCCAAGACCCAGTACTTC. The variable domain in full, with the rest retrieved from reference TRBV13 and TRBJ2-5, is AAGVIQSPRHLIKEKRETATLKCYPIPRHDTVYWYQQGPGQDPQFLISFYEKMQSDKGSIPDRFSAQQFSDYHSELNMSSLELGDSALYFCASSLDQGSKTQYFGPGTRLLVL.

This clonotype has at least ten counts. The genes are TRBV20-1 and TRBJ2-5; possible D gene TRBD2, 5 bases. Deletions cut 8 bases from V and 5 bases from J, with 24 bases between. The germline gives CDR1 DFQATT, CDR2 SNEGSKA (reference sequence). This CDR3 contains 15 residues. The CDR3 coding sequence is TGCAGTCCCATGCCGGCTGGCGGGCGACCGGAGACCCAGTACTTC. Its protein is CSPMPAGGRPETQYF.

The sample holds a few counts of this clonotype. A clone one base away is much larger, so this may be a read error. CDR3 loop: CASSLGLRYTEALF. The CDR3 bases are TGTGCCAGCAGCTTAGGTCTGAGATACACTGAAGCTCTCTTT. V is TRBV11-2 and J is TRBJ1-1; unclear D gene. This CDR3 comprises 14 residues. Germline CDR1 reads SGHAT; CDR2 reads FQNNGV.

In its sample, this clonotype was seen a few times. As DNA, the CDR3 is TGCAGTGCTAGGCCTAGGGGGCAGACCGACTCTGGGGCCAACGTCCTGACTTTC. Its translation: CSARPRGQTDSGANVLTF. V is TRBV20-1 and J is TRBJ2-6; TRBD1 agrees at 7 bases. V trimming: 3 bases; J trimming: 0 bases; junction bases outside the gene matches: 11. CDR3 length: 18 residues. Germline V lookup: CDR1 DFQATT, CDR2 SNEGSKA (reference sequence).

The chain uses TRBV7-9 and TRBJ1-1; TRBD1 might be the D (5 bases). This CDR3 has 14 amino acids. V gave up 1 base and J gave up 4 bases, with 10 bases separating them. Germline V gene lookup returns CDR1 SEHNR and CDR2 FQNEAQ (reference sequence). The CDR3 DNA is TGTGCCAGCAGCTTAGGCAAAGGGACCACTGAAGCTTTCTTT. Its protein is CASSLGKGTTEAFF. The entire variable domain, with the rest obtained from reference TRBV7-9 and TRBJ1-1, is as follows: DTGVSQNPRHKITKRGQNVTFRCDPISEHNRLYWYRQTLGQGPEFLTYFQNEAQLEKSRLLSDRFSAERPKGSFSTLEIQRTEQGDSAMYLCASSLGKGTTEAFFGQGTRLTVV.